The 21 T cell receptor beta chains below all came from one sample that was sequenced in a study of blood T cell repertoires in COVID-19. Clones were read by immunoSEQ multiplex PCR, and TCRdb kept only the in-frame ones, dropping some. The sample includes 280,000 or so clones, just under 90% of them seen just once. Source material: PBMCs or T cells enriched from blood (not recorded which). The receptors originated from a woman in her forties or fifties who had been exposed to COVID-19.

This clone was counted a single time. The chain carries TRBV5-1 and TRBJ1-4; 7 bases align to TRBD1. The CDR3 consists of 17 residues. The V gene's germline CDR1 is SGHRS and CDR2 YFSETQ. J lost 8 bases, V lost 0 bases, and 13 bases had no gene match. CDR3 protein: CASSLATAGGRGEKLFF. CDR3 nucleotide sequence: TGCGCCAGCAGCTTGGCCACAGCAGGGGGAAGGGGCGAAAAACTGTTTTTT.

The genes are TRBV28 and TRBJ1-2; D gene ambiguous. CDR1 MDHEN and CDR2 SYDVKM come from the germline V gene. The CDR3 loop spans 10 amino acids. The V end was cut by 6 bases, the J end by 8 bases, with 7 bases between. The CDR3: CASSLRGYTF. The CDR3 DNA sequence: TGTGCCAGCAGCCTGCGGGGCTACACCTTC.

V and J are TRBV18 and TRBJ1-5, with a possible D match to TRBD1 (5 bases). Germline loops: CDR1 KGHSH, CDR2 LQKENI. The CDR3 contains 18 residues. The germline V and J ends were trimmed by 2 bases and 5 bases, with 22 bases remaining between them. CDR3 amino acids: CASSPMGGIGESYQPQHF. CDR3 DNA: TGTGCCAGCTCACCAATGGGGGGGATAGGTGAGTCGTATCAGCCCCAGCATTTT.

The chain couples TRBV7-8 to TRBJ1-2; 8 bases are shared with TRBD1. This CDR3 has 15 amino acids. J was trimmed by 4 bases and V by 1 base; bases with no gene match: 5. The germline V gene encodes CDR1 SGHVS and CDR2 FQNEAQ. This CDR3 reads CASSLDRGSTYGYTF. In nucleotides, the CDR3 is TGTGCCAGCAGCTTAGACAGGGGGTCCACCTATGGCTACACCTTC.

The rearrangement joins TRBV5-1 to TRBJ2-3; 7 positions match TRBD2. Trimming took 7 bases from V and 7 from J; bases not matched to a gene: 12. CDR3 length: 14 residues. The germline gives CDR1 SGHRS, CDR2 YFSETQ. The CDR3 nucleotides read TGCGCCAGCGGGGGGGAGGCAATGGGACATACGCAGTATTTT. It translates to CASGGEAMGHTQYF.

J is TRBJ1-5 and V is TRBV18, with D hard to call. The CDR3 runs to 13 residues. Trimming pared 3 bases from V and 3 bases from J, leaving 6 bases between. The germline V gene encodes CDR1 KGHSH and CDR2 LQKENI. Written as DNA, the CDR3 is TGTGCCAGCTCACCCCAGATCAATCAGCCCCAGCATTTT. Encoded protein: CASSPQINQPQHF.

This chain links TRBV28 with TRBJ2-7; TRBD1 is a possible D gene (6 bases). This CDR3 comprises 16 residues. Trimming removed 4 bases at V and 3 bases at J, with 19 bases between. The germline V gene has CDR1 MDHEN and CDR2 SYDVKM. The CDR3: CASSSRQSTGYYEQYF. DNA of the CDR3: TGTGCCAGCAGTTCCCGCCAGAGTACAGGGTACTACGAGCAGTACTTC. Based on the CDR3 plus reference TRBV28 and TRBJ2-7, the full variable domain is DVKVTQSSRYLVKRTGEKVFLECVQDMDHENMFWYRQDPGLGLRLIYFSYDVKMKEKGDIPEGYSVSREKKERFSLILESASTNQTSMYLCASSSRQSTGYYEQYFGPGTRLTVT.

This chain links TRBV3-1 (or the pseudogene TRBV3-2) with TRBJ2-1, with TRBD2 matching 13 bases. CDR3 length: 17 amino acids. Trimming took 3 bases from V and 8 from J; bases not matched to a gene: 10. The V gene's germline CDR1 is LGHDT and CDR2 YNNKEL (reference sequence). The CDR3 here is CASSHKGLAGRYHEQFF. DNA for the CDR3: TGTGCCAGCAGCCATAAGGGACTAGCGGGGAGGTACCATGAGCAGTTCTTC.

The CDR3 sequence: CASSYSRGSYEQYF. CDR3 sequence (DNA): TGTGCCAGCAGTTACAGTAGGGGTTCCTACGAGCAGTACTTC. The J gene is TRBJ2-7, the V gene TRBV6-5; the D gene is possibly TRBD1 (5 bases). Trimming removed 2 bases from V and 1 base from J, with 9 bases in between. The germline V gene has CDR1 MNHEY and CDR2 SVGAGI. The CDR3 has 14 amino acids.

This sequence joins TRBV5-1 and TRBJ2-1, with a weak D call TRBD2 (6 bases). The V and J ends lost 7 bases and 1 base respectively, with 9 bases between them. This CDR3 has 13 residues. The germline gives CDR1 SGHRS, CDR2 YFSETQ. For the CDR3, the DNA is TGCGCCAGCGGTGGGGGGTCCTACAATGAGCAGTTCTTC. Translated: CASGGGSYNEQFF.

This chain connects TRBV28 to TRBJ2-4; 9 bases fit TRBD1. CDR1 and CDR2 (germline): MDHEN, SYDVKM. The V and J ends lost 11 bases and 2 bases, in that order; junction bases with no gene match: 10. The CDR3 extends over 15 amino acids. The DNA of the CDR3 is TGTGCCGTGTGTGTAGACAGGGGGTCCAAAAACATTCAGTACTTC. Its translation is CAVCVDRGSKNIQYF.

This chain links TRBV5-1 with TRBJ2-5; 7 nucleotides align to TRBD2. J gave up 2 bases and V 4 bases, and 8 bases lay outside the gene matches. The CDR3 sequence is 15 residues long. Germline V CDR1 and CDR2: SGHRS, YFSETQ. The CDR3 DNA reads as TGCGCCAGCAGCCGGGGAGGGGAAGATCAAGAGACCCAGTACTTC. It yields the protein CASSRGGEDQETQYF.

V is TRBV5-1 and J is TRBJ2-7; TRBD1 aligns across 7 bases. The CDR3 runs to 16 residues. Germline CDR1 is SGHRS and CDR2 is YFSETQ. Losses at the gene ends were 4 bases for V and 5 bases for J; bases not matched to a gene: 15. DNA for the CDR3: TGCGCCAGCAGCCACCACCCAGGGACAGCAGACCACGAGCAGTACTTC. This sequence encodes CASSHHPGTADHEQYF.

The rearrangement joins TRBV15 to TRBJ2-3; 8 bases align to TRBD2. The CDR3 extends over 16 amino acids. CDR1 LNHNV and CDR2 YYDKDF come from the germline V gene (reference sequence). V dropped 0 bases and J dropped 2; count of bases not matched to a gene: 4. The CDR3 DNA sequence: TGTGCCACCAGCAGAGAACGGGGGGGCCTCACAGATACGCAGTATTTT. It translates to CATSRERGGLTDTQYF.

CDR3 nucleotides: TGTGCCAGCAGCCGGATACAGGGGATATCAGATCAGCCCCAGCATTTT. It specifies CASSRIQGISDQPQHF. The chain recombines TRBV7-8 with TRBJ1-5; 7 positions agree with TRBD1. Germline V gives CDR1 SGHVS, CDR2 FQNEAQ. Trimming at V came to 5 bases and at J to 5 bases, leaving 12 bases not matched to a gene. This CDR3 region has 16 residues. Supplemented by reference TRBV7-8 and TRBJ1-5, the full variable domain reads GAGVSQSPRYKVAKRGQDVALRCDPISGHVSLFWYQQALGQGPEFLTYFQNEAQLDKSGLPSDRFFAERPEGSVSTLKIQRTQQEDSAVYLCASSRIQGISDQPQHFGDGTRLSIL.

The rearrangement links TRBV6-5 to TRBJ2-1, with D uncertain. Trimming pared 11 bases from V and 9 bases from J, leaving 14 bases between. This CDR3 is 11 amino acids long. Germline assignment: CDR1 MNHEY and CDR2 SVGAGI. CDR3 DNA sequence: TGTGCCGCAGTGATTTTAGCTGAGCAGTTCTTC. Translation: CAAVILAEQFF.

In its sample, this clone was seen a few times. The chain uses TRBV14 and TRBJ1-4, with unresolved D. The CDR3 is 15 residues long. Germline V lookup: CDR1 SGHDN, CDR2 FVKESK. Trimming removed 3 bases from V and 7 bases from J, with 15 bases in between. The chain's CDR3 is CASSHSGSRFEKLFF. CDR3 nucleotide sequence: TGTGCCAGCAGCCACTCGGGTTCCCGCTTTGAAAAACTGTTTTTT.

This chain joins TRBV19 and TRBJ2-7; a weak D match, TRBD1 (5 bases). CDR3 size: 15 residues. V was pared by 4 bases and J by 2 bases, with 15 bases between. Germline V gene sequence: CDR1 LNHDA, CDR2 SQIVND (reference sequence). The CDR3 DNA is TGTGCCAGTAGTAGCGACAGATCGCTCACCTACGAGCAGTACTTC. Protein: CASSSDRSLTYEQYF.

In its sample, this clone was seen a few times. This rearrangement joins TRBV28 to TRBJ1-1, with TRBD1 identical over 11 bases. Germline CDR1 is MDHEN and CDR2 is SYDVKM. This CDR3 region has 15 residues. The ends lost 4 bases at V and 3 bases at J; junction bases unmatched: 4. This CDR3 reads CASSWTGGADTEAFF. The CDR3 bases are TGTGCCAGCAGTTGGACAGGGGGCGCGGACACTGAAGCTTTCTTT.

The chain employs TRBV3-1 (or the pseudogene TRBV3-2) and TRBJ1-1; 7 bases are a match to TRBD1. This CDR3 is built from 14 residues. V was pared by 5 bases and J by 4 bases, with 7 bases of the junction left unmatched. Germline V gene lookup returns CDR1 LGHDT and CDR2 YNNKEL (reference sequence). The CDR3: CASSLAAGGTEAFF. The DNA for the CDR3 is TGTGCCAGCAGCTTGGCGGCAGGGGGCACTGAAGCTTTCTTT.

V and J are TRBV19 and TRBJ2-7; 7 bases line up with TRBD1. The V and J ends lost 4 bases and 4 bases, in that order; junction bases with no gene match: 4. CDR1 is LNHDA and CDR2 is SQIVND in the germline V gene (reference sequence). The CDR3 runs 13 residues. The CDR3 protein is CASSTTGAYEQYF. In nucleotides, the CDR3 is TGTGCCAGTAGTACCACAGGGGCTTACGAGCAGTACTTC.